This T cell receptor (beta chain) originates from a study of blood T cell repertoires in COVID-19. Germline CDR1 reads SGHDN; CDR2 reads FVKESK. The V and J ends lost 4 bases and 0 bases respectively, with 9 bases between them. The CDR3 totals 14 residues. As processed by the authors: Reference gene primer amplification in the assay estimated nucleated cell counts. The method was immunoSEQ multiplex PCR; TCRdb's version includes in-frame clones alone and lacks a portion of them. V and J calls and clone size are given by that table; D and trimming were obtained from the DNA. Seen here are some 400,000 clones, about 89% observed once, and the top ten hold roughly 0.86%. The age range of participants was about 18 to 95 years, with residence in around 22 US areas. In assigning cohorts, the study relied on participant-reported clinical history.

Sequenced material: PBMCs or T cells enriched from blood (not recorded which). The genes are TRBV14 and TRBJ1-1; D might be TRBD1 (5 bases). The receptor was derived from a woman in her 40s who had been exposed to COVID-19. The DNA of the CDR3 is TGTGCCAGCAGCCTCAGGGTCATGAACACTGAAGCTTTCTTT. Protein product: CASSLRVMNTEAFF. The complete variable domain, with remaining parts taken from reference TRBV14 and TRBJ1-1, reads EAGVTQFPSHSVIEKGQTVTLRCDPISGHDNLYWYRRVMGKEIKFLLHFVKESKQDESGMPNNRFLAERTGGTYSTLKVQPAELEDSGVYFCASSLRVMNTEAFFGQGTRLTVV.